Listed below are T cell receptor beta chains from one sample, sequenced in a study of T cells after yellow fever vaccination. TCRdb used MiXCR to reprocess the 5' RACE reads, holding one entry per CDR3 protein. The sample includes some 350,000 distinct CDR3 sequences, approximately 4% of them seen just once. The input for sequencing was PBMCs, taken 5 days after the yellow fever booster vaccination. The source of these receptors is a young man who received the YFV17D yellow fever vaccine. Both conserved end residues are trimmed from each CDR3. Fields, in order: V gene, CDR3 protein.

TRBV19,ASSIGQGPSAGANVLT
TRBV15,ATSPRQQTNEKLF
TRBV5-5,ASSLVGTGSHEQY
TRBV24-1,ATSDFGQGTDTQY
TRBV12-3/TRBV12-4,ASSLSRGDTDTQY
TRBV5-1,ASSPENGETQY
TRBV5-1,ASSLGPGSNSPLH
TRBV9,ASTAVGGDGYGYT
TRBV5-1,ASSLFGADNEQF
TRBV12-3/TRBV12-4,ASSLLLGQRGYT
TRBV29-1,SVEEQGNEQY
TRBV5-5,ASSPRGAPDTQY
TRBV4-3,ASSQVIGGGYEQY
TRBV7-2,ASSSPRTEKLF
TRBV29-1,SVVRMNTEAF
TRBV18,ASSPRRALAGEQF
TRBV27,ASSSVRDQPQH
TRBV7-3,ASSPGQRFYNEQF
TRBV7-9,AKTTGQPNTGELF
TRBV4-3,ASSQGPTSGETQY
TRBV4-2,ASSQDSGRQIYGYT
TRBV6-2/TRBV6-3,ASSPPPGAVNYGYT
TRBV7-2,ASSLPSGGAKTQY
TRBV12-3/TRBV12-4,ASTGGGELF
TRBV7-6,ASSARTGWSYGYT
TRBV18,ASSPSRVALNEKLF
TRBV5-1,ASSLGLEDGYT
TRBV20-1,SAQAAYQETQY
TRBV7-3,ASSRGPNQPQH
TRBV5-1,ASRLTGHADQPQH
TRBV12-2,ASRLADRDFMHEQF
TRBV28,ASRPPNQPQH
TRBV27,ASNFQTGTEQF
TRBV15,ATSLDNQPQH
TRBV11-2,ASRTEWDATGELF
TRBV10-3,AIRRITGNSGNTIY
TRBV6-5,ASTQWGNTEAF
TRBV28,ASSPAKAGSSLAF
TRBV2,ASSPRVVGLISQY
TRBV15,ATSERGEETQY
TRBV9,ASSGILAGTPPTQY
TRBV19,ASSIGGVMNTEAF
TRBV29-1,SGQGLSGAYNEQF
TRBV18,ASSREQLQETQY
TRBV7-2,ASSLGGGGMTDTQY
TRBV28,ASSRAGGGGQPQH
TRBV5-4,ASNNWVAGQETQY
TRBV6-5,ASSRRQDWSGNTIY
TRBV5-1,ATGLMGAPETQY
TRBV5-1,ASSQASGAYEQY
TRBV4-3,ASSTTPVNTEAF
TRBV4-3,ASSQEAGARDNEQF